Listed below are T cell receptor beta chains from one sample, sequenced in a study of identical twins. Using its own MiXCR run on the 5' RACE reads, TCRdb lists one record per CDR3 protein. The profile covers roughly 490,000 distinct CDR3 sequences, with roughly an eighth appearing a single time and 0.8% to 1% taken by the ten largest. This sample was shared with a second study, whose subject was yellow fever vaccine responses in identical twins.

The sample comprised CD4+ T cells sorted from blood. Receptor source: a woman aged 18 to 35 in good health. Each CDR3 is given with its conserved first and last residue. A D gene is named only where the DNA matches it firmly. Not all rows give a size; the values are once, few, many and, for expanded clones, a class.

>TRBJ2-1|TRBV15|NA|TRBD1
CATSRDRTGYSHEQFF
TGTGCCACCAGCAGAGATAGGACAGGGTATTCCCATGAGCAGTTCTTC
>TRBJ2-7|TRBV4-3|many|TRBD1
CASSHSRTDRGFYEQYF
TGCGCCAGCAGCCATTCTCGCACGGACAGGGGCTTCTACGAGCAGTACTTC
>TRBJ1-1|TRBV5-1|NA|NA
CASSLGPYEAFF
TGCGCCAGCAGCTTGGGTCCCTATGAAGCTTTCTTT
>TRBJ2-1|TRBV24-1|NA|NA
CATSDPRDGLHNEQFF
TGTGCCACCAGTGACCCCCGGGACGGGCTACACAATGAGCAGTTCTTC
>TRBJ2-3|TRBV5-1|few|TRBD2
CASSLGSSGGTDTQYF
TGCGCCAGCAGCTTGGGGTCTAGCGGGGGCACAGATACGCAGTATTTT
>TRBJ2-2|TRBV20-1|few|TRBD2
CSAYTTSGRVTGELFF
TGCAGTGCTTATACAACTAGCGGGAGGGTCACCGGGGAGCTGTTTTTT
>TRBJ2-5|TRBV14|NA|NA
CASSYPGTEETQYF
TGTGCCAGCAGCTATCCCGGGACGGAAGAGACCCAGTACTTC
>TRBJ2-5|TRBV20-1|many|NA
CSAQRGPAQETQYF
TGCAGTGCCCAGAGGGGCCCTGCGCAAGAGACCCAGTACTTC
>TRBJ2-7|TRBV3-1|NA|NA
CASSQDLGQQYF
TGTGCCAGCAGCCAAGATCTGGGTCAGCAGTACTTC
>TRBJ1-2|TRBV28|many|NA
CASYRDYGYTF
TGTGCCAGTTACAGGGACTATGGCTACACCTTC
>TRBJ1-4|TRBV5-1|many|NA
CASSFLQGKGEKLFF
TGCGCCAGCAGCTTTCTACAGGGCAAGGGTGAAAAACTGTTTTTT
>TRBJ2-7|TRBV29-1|many|NA
CSVENPEQYF
TGCAGCGTTGAGAACCCTGAGCAGTACTTC
>TRBJ2-5|TRBV9|NA|NA
CASSGSTGGETQYF
TGTGCCAGCAGCGGTAGCACGGGGGGCGAGACCCAGTACTTC